The subject of this entry is one T cell receptor beta chain. Antigen specificity is unknown. Time point here: week 35, safety follow-up. A single vaccine dose contained 300 ug of mutant IDH1 20-mer peptide, and topical imiquimod was used with it. Patients came in for eight vaccinations, in weeks 1, 3, 5, 7, 11, 15, 19 and 23. These data come from a study of a mutant IDH1 vaccine in newly diagnosed glioma. For the study at large: It was radiotherapy, temozolomide, or both that patients received previously, with most receiving both.

Repertoires were generated with immunoSEQ multiplex PCR, while TCRdb's copy carries only in-frame clones and drops some. The table has about 26,000 clones, approximately 87% seen once; the top ten hold 30% to 35%. CDR3 size: 15 residues. Germline V gene sequence: CDR1 WSHSY, CDR2 SAAADI. V was pared by 3 bases and J by 9 bases, with 7 bases of the junction left unmatched. The specimen was PBMCs, collected from a glioma patient whose treatment included an IDH1 peptide vaccine. This TCR derives from a man aged 25 to 40 with glioma. The chain links TRBV10-2 to TRBJ2-1, with TRBD2 identical over 11 bases. The CDR3 nucleotides read TGCGCCAGCAGTGATTTTAGCGGGGGGGCCACTGAGCAGTTCTTC. This gives the protein CASSDFSGGATEQFF.